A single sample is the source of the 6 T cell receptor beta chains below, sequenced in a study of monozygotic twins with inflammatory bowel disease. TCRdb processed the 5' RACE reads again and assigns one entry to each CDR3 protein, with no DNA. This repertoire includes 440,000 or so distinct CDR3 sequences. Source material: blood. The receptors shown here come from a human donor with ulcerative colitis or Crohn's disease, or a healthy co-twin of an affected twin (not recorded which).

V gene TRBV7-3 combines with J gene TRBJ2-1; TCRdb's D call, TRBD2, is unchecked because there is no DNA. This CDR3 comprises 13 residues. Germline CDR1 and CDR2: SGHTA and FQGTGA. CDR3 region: CASSGGWRDEQFF.

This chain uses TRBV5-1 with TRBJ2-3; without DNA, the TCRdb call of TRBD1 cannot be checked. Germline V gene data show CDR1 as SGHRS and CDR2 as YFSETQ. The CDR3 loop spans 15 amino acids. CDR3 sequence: CASSLYRGLTDTQYF.

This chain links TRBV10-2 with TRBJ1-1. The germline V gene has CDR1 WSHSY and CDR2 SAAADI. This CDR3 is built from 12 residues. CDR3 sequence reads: CASKVGNTEAFF.

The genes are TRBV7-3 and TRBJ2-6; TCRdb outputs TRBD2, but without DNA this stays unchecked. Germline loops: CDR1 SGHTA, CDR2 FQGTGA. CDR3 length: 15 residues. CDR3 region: CASSLEGPGAKVLTF.

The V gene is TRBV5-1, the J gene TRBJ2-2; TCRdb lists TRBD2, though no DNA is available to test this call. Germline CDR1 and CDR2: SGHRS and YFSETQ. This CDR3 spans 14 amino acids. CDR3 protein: CASSSSGSTGELFF. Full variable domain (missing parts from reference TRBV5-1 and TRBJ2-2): KAGVTQTPRYLIKTRGQQVTLSCSPISGHRSVSWYQQTPGQGLQFLFEYFSETQRNKGNFPGRFSGRQFSNSRSEMNVSTLELGDSALYLCASSSSGSTGELFFGEGSRLTVL.

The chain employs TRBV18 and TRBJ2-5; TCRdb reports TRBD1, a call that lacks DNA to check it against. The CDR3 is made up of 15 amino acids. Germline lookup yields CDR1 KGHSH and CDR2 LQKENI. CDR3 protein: CASSPLDRRQETQYF.